This T cell receptor beta chain stems from a study of T cell responses to AZD1222 COVID-19 vaccine. Study results and limitations: Spike-specific TCR breadth and depth both grew after two AZD1222 doses.

The length of the CDR3 is 14 residues. Per germline, CDR1 MNHEY and CDR2 SVGAGI. The V gene lost 6 bases and the J gene lost 0 bases, with 11 bases spanning the gap. Sequencing used immunoSEQ multiplex PCR; TCRdb keeps in-frame clones, though not all of them. The sample gives roughly 120,000 clones, around 90% of which show up once; roughly 8.9% is in the top ten. As for this clone: Its antigen is unidentified.

The sequenced sample was peripheral blood, obtained on day 0 of AZD1222 vaccination. The receptor was isolated from an adult in good health. The V and J genes are TRBV6-5 and TRBJ1-1; D gene ambiguous. The CDR3 nucleotides are TGTGCCAGCAGCACTTCCCCCATGAACACTGAAGCTTTCTTT. Translation gives CASSTSPMNTEAFF.